This T cell receptor beta chain was recorded in a study of cytomegalovirus exposure and HLA in healthy donors listed by TCRdb under 2017. In the study overall: An earlier analysis of roughly 570 of the donors reported about 260 Gb of sequence data and 90 million to 120 million unique TCR beta sequences obtained from 180 million or so T cells. Roughly 300 gigabases of sequencing data and around 88 million unique TCR sequences made up an early release that covered 640 HLA-typed donors. Of the 398 genotyped donors, about 84% fell in the genetic ancestry cluster associated with self-reported Caucasian donors. The aim of the study was to test whether cataloging public T cell receptors could identify signatures of past pathogen exposure. The study profiled the T cell repertoires of 500 to 800 subjects by immunosequencing and related them to cytomegalovirus serostatus. Besides the first cohort of 666 subjects, a separate validation cohort made up of roughly 120 different subjects was used. The study combined high-throughput TCR immunosequencing, statistical association of individual TCRs with disease status, and machine learning to predict cytomegalovirus infection status. A later analysis re-analyzed previously published TCR beta repertoires from 600 to 850 donors and added high-resolution HLA genotyping to study TCR occurrence patterns. Rather than using new phenotypic data, the later analysis identified candidate immune exposures from TCR beta sequences and from how often those sequences occurred across donors. In an earlier analysis of around 540 of the donors, high-throughput TCR beta sequencing was used to judge whether each TCR beta V gene segment behaved as functional or pseudogenic. Donor age, sex, ethnicity and CMV serostatus were compiled alongside the repertoire data. A later genetic analysis used genome-wide SNP genotypes for about three fifths of the 666 donors, treating that subset as a discovery cohort. All discovery cohort repertoires had been generated using a single sequencing platform. Both class I and class II loci were covered by HLA typing, at four-digit resolution. The number of donors typed differed by locus, with about 629-630 for A, B, C, DRB1 and DQB1, more than 500 for DQA1, about 610 for DPA1, and approximately 470 for DPB1. Five DR-DQ haplotypes were treated as single units for association and clustering because of strong linkage in the cohort. Across some 400 genotyped donors of the cohort, an average of about 220,000 unique TCR beta nucleotide sequences per donor were sequenced, and roughly 17% of those sequences were non-productive.

Libraries came from the immunoSEQ multiplex PCR assay. For the multiplex PCR, a mixture combining 60 forward primers for TCR Vbeta segments and 13 reverse primers for TCR Jbeta segments was used. Amplification of the CDR3 region of rearranged TCR beta genes was performed with a multiplex PCR assay on genomic DNA. The Illumina HiSeq System was used to sequence the amplified TCR beta libraries as 87-base-pair reads. The study's processing was this. A later analysis counted about 80 million unique TCR beta chains across the 666 repertoires, and roughly 9.9 million of these chains were shared by at least two donors. To remove PCR and sequencing errors, raw reads were error-corrected and collapsed into unique sequences using a nearest-neighbor algorithm that merged closely related sequences. Alignment of CDR3 sequences to IMGT reference sequences was used to assign V, D and J gene segments. For a sequence to be retained, at least a six-nucleotide match to both a V gene segment and a J gene segment was required. A rearrangement counted as productive if the CDR3 had no stop codons and remained in frame with V and J, and every other rearrangement counted as non-productive. CDR3 was defined by IMGT convention, running from the second conserved V-encoded cysteine to the conserved J-encoded phenylalanine. The earlier analysis of some 550 of the donors excluded any sequence lacking an unambiguous match to a single V gene segment. In an earlier analysis of several hundred of the donors, V segments were called functional above 56.7% productive rearrangements and were called segregating when the between-donor standard deviation exceeded 5%. A statistical classification framework was built for diagnosing cytomegalovirus status from the catalog of TCR beta chain sequences. In a later analysis, TCR nucleotide sequences were compared against IMGT/GENE-DB human TR gene sequences so that V and J genes could be assigned. Using the TCRdist pipeline, a later analysis assigned CDR3 sequences along with most-parsimonious VDJ recombination scenarios. In a later analysis, each TCR beta chain was defined by its CDR3 amino acid sequence together with its V-gene family, and reads without a unique V-gene family were excluded. As a way to deal with suspected cross-contamination and a sequencing artifact, a later analysis dropped 640 or so nucleotide sequences that were highly shared and had low generation probability. For each public chain, a later analysis derived a clonal expansion index from normalized ranks of inferred template counts within each repertoire. In a later analysis, generation probabilities were computed using a VDJ recombination model fitted to out-of-frame rearrangements, and the results were checked against IGoR. In a later analysis, hypergeometric tests were used to score TCR-TCR, TCR-HLA and TCR-CMV co-occurrence, with a repertoire-size bias correction applied to TCR pairs. To estimate false discovery rates, a later analysis permuted the HLA or CMV assignments 20 times. In a later analysis, co-occurring TCRs were grouped using DBSCAN, and TCRdist sequence similarity was added for clustering within HLA-allele-positive subsets. Co-occurrence clustering excluded repertoires with fewer than 30,000 or more than 120,000 public chains, plus five with anomalous nucleotide sharing. The immuneACCESS repertoire file appears here via TCRdb, limited to in-frame rearrangements. These files lack a portion of the clones; in checked studies, under half of the deficit traces to unresolved V genes, and the cause of the others is not known. The V and J calls and clone size were taken over from that table, and D and trimming were inferred from the DNA. The sample profile shows more than 150,000 clones; over 75% of them were found once. The ten largest account for about 0.23% of the sample.

Reading from cysteine to phenylalanine, the CDR3 counts 19 amino acids. Only the CDR3 region is kept as DNA, spanning 57 bases read in frame from base 1. V trim: 4 bases; J trim: 3 bases; unmatched bases: 17. Via the germline V gene (reference sequence), CDR1 is SEHNR and CDR2 FQNEAQ. The paper's findings and limits, for the study overall: A later analysis found that TCR association rates varied across HLA loci, with DRB1 alleles showing the most associated TCRs and HLA-C alleles the fewest. A cluster of highly shared sequence variants was judged likely to represent a technical artifact of the sequencing pipeline. A later analysis found that HLA-associated TCR beta chains were more clonally expanded and had lower generation probabilities than equally common non-associated chains. Correlated functional status among segregating V segments might be attributable to linkage disequilibrium, but an unknown experimental factor could not be ruled out. Because some donors lacked HLA typing at each locus, the association tests relied only on the typed subset. While some public TCRs were present in many individuals, most TCR sequences turned up only very rarely across donors. In the study, some 180 TCR beta chains were listed as associated with cytomegalovirus. In a later analysis, most CMV-associated TCR beta chains were found to appear HLA-restricted, with HLA associations seemingly driven largely by CMV exposure. Three of the identified cytomegalovirus-associated TCR beta chains were confirmed in vitro to be specific for cytomegalovirus antigens. A further reported finding was that TCR beta sequences accurately predicted the HLA-A and HLA-B alleles for most subjects in the first cohort. The 87-base-pair reads could not distinguish some IMGT-functional V segments, including TRBV6-2 and TRBV6-3, so those segments were excluded. For the cohort, immune exposure information was limited to CMV serostatus. Because counts were too low, fewer than 20 rarely observed V segments, including chromosome 9 orphons, were excluded from the earlier analysis of under 650 of the donors. In a later genetic analysis, a missense DCLRE1C variant was associated with V-gene and J-gene trimming of TCR beta chains, and the association was replicated in an independent cohort. The classifier was reported to diagnose cytomegalovirus status with high specificity and sensitivity in both the original and validation cohorts. Specific HLA alleles were associated with about 17,000 TCR beta sequences at a false discovery rate of 0.05 in a later analysis. When HLA alleles, especially DR and DQ, strongly co-occurred, TCR associations were difficult to assign to individual alleles. In an earlier analysis of around 500 of the donors, most TCR beta V segments appeared in productive rearrangements about 87% or about 30% of the time, broadly matching IMGT annotations. This cohort had only TCR beta chains sequenced, and the lack of alpha or paired-chain data limited which features could be detected. According to the authors, the approach could potentially be generalized to other disease states and immunological phenotypes. Presence/absence analyses assumed roughly uniform sequencing depth across donors, an assumption that may not hold. A later genetic analysis reported fewer N-insertions in productive TCRs among donors in an Asian-associated ancestry cluster than the roughly 640-donor mean. In a later analysis, several top co-occurrence clusters were reported to appear linked to parvovirus B19, influenza, CMV and Epstein-Barr virus.

Concerning this clone itself: Its antigen is not yet known. No qualities accompany the bases; no much larger clone lies one base away.

The cohort consisted of 666 healthy bone marrow donors. All cohort members were sampled while nominally healthy, although unrecorded immune exposures were likely present. The donor tested CMV seronegative and was one of the 352 seronegative cohort members. Every donor gave a peripheral blood sample, and the peripheral blood mononuclear cells from that sample were used for TCR beta sequencing. Genomic DNA was extracted from the blood cell samples with the Qiagen DNeasy Blood Extraction Kit. The receptor's source is a girl younger than two in good health and CMV-seronegative. The chain links TRBV7-9 with TRBJ2-2, with TRBD1 matching 7 junction bases. The sequenced sample consisted of PBMCs. The CDR3 sequence is CASSSRQGWDLLDTGELFF. The sequenced DNA is TGTGCCAGCAGCTCGAGACAGGGTTGGGATTTATTGGACACCGGGGAGCTGTTTTTT.